One and the same sample provided the 22 T cell receptor beta chains below, sequenced in a study of cytomegalovirus exposure and HLA in healthy donors (dated by TCRdb to 2015 to 2018). The library was generated by the immunoSEQ multiplex PCR assay. TCRdb took over this immuneACCESS table, retaining in-frame rearrangements with V and J assigned. Such tables are incomplete; in checked studies, under half of the missing clones stem from an unresolved V gene, and the remainder is unexplained. For this sample there are 73,000 or so clones; around 94% appear just once. Of the sample, approximately 3% is held by the ten largest clones. Input material: PBMCs. The source of these receptors is a woman aged 18-29 years in good health and CMV-seropositive.

V gene TRBV18 combines with J gene TRBJ2-7; tentative D call: TRBD1 (5 bases). The germline V gene has CDR1 KGHSH and CDR2 LQKENI. The CDR3 is 15 residues long. V dropped 4 bases and J dropped 2 bases, with 15 bases sitting between them. The CDR3 DNA follows: TGTGCCAGCTCACGAAGCAGGGCGGAAACCTACGAGCAGTACTTC. It codes for CASSRSRAETYEQYF.

The V and J genes are TRBV19 and TRBJ2-2; 8 bases line up with TRBD1. The V segment lost 4 bases and the J segment 5 bases; nucleotides outside the gene matches: 3. The V gene's germline CDR1 is LNHDA and CDR2 SQIVND (reference sequence). This CDR3 has 14 amino acids. The CDR3, as DNA: TGTGCCAGTAGTAGAAACAGGGGGACCGGGGAGCTGTTTTTT. Protein sequence: CASSRNRGTGELFF.

The V gene is TRBV6-1, the J gene TRBJ2-5; 8 bases fit TRBD1. Germline V gene data show CDR1 as MNHNS and CDR2 as SASEGT. The trim removed 4 bases at V and 5 bases at J, leaving 6 bases unmatched. The CDR3 runs 14 residues. The CDR3 DNA follows: TGTGCCAGCAGTGCCGACAGGGGTGGGGAGACCCAGTACTTC. This translates into CASSADRGGETQYF.

The chain is built from TRBV28 and TRBJ1-2; D possibly corresponds to TRBD1 (6 bases). The V end lost 0 bases, the J end lost 0 bases, and 11 bases lay between the germline ends. This CDR3 has 16 amino acids. Germline CDR1 reads MDHEN; CDR2 reads SYDVKM. The CDR3 bases are TGTGCCAGCAGTTTATGGGGGGCCTCTTCTAACTATGGCTACACCTTC. Translated, it gives CASSLWGASSNYGYTF.

The chain carries TRBV4-1 and TRBJ1-1, with a possible D match to TRBD1 (5 bases). Germline-derived CDR1 and CDR2 are MGHRA and YSYEKL. This CDR3 has 14 residues. Between the trimmed V and J ends, which lost 3 bases and 1 base, there was a span of 9 bases. The CDR3 loop reads CASSQPGENTEAFF. The CDR3 nucleotides read TGCGCCAGCAGCCAGCCGGGGGAGAACACTGAAGCTTTCTTT.

The chain joins TRBV11-2 to TRBJ2-5, with a possible D match to TRBD2 (5 bases). This CDR3 region has 12 residues. CDR1 and CDR2 (germline): SGHAT, FQNNGV. V was shortened by 3 bases and J by 4 bases, with 6 bases between the two germline ends. CDR3 nucleotide sequence: TGTGCCAGCAGCTTGGACTCAGAGACCCAGTACTTC. Encoded protein: CASSLDSETQYF.

This clone was found once. The chain recombines TRBV18 with TRBJ2-1; 8 positions match TRBD2. CDR3 length: 13 residues. CDR1 KGHSH and CDR2 LQKENI come from the germline V gene. V lost 4 bases to trimming and J lost 10 bases; unmatched junction nucleotides: 6. In DNA, the CDR3 is TGTGCCAGCTCACAGCAGCGGGGGTTAGAGCAGTTCTTC. As protein: CASSQQRGLEQFF.

Here the CDR3 DNA reads TGTGCCAGCAGCGTTAAGTTGGGACTAGCCCGCAATGAGCAGTTCTTC. Translated, it gives CASSVKLGLARNEQFF. The rearrangement joins TRBV9 to TRBJ2-1, with 9 bases matching TRBD2. Germline values: CDR1 SGDLS, CDR2 YYNGEE. Trimming cost V 2 bases and J 6 bases; bases outside gene matches: 9. The CDR3 loop spans 16 amino acids.

In this sample, this clone turned up once. This chain joins TRBV6-6 and TRBJ2-7, with D possibly matching TRBD1 (6 bases). The CDR3 consists of 14 residues. Per the germline V gene, CDR1 is MNHNY and CDR2 is SVGAGI (reference sequence). Trimming took 2 bases from V and 5 from J, leaving 13 bases between them. The CDR3 is CASSYGRGPDEQYF. CDR3 coding DNA: TGTGCCAGCAGTTACGGCAGGGGACCCGACGAGCAGTACTTC.

This clone was recorded a few times. V is TRBV13 and J is TRBJ2-1; 9 bases align to TRBD2. V dropped 7 bases and J dropped 12; count of bases not matched to a gene: 19. CDR1 and CDR2 (germline): PRHDT, FYEKMQ (reference sequence). This CDR3 spans 16 amino acids. CDR3 loop: CASTPLRGGQGQAQFF. CDR3 sequence (DNA): TGTGCCAGCACTCCGCTGCGGGGGGGCCAGGGTCAAGCGCAGTTCTTC.

The chain couples TRBV5-5 to TRBJ1-2, with D possibly TRBD1 on 5 matching bases. Germline V gene sequence: CDR1 SGHKS, CDR2 YYEKEE (reference sequence). CDR3 length: 12 amino acids. The V end was cut by 4 bases, the J end by 8 bases, with 12 bases between. The CDR3 DNA sequence: TGTGCCAGCAGCATCGGTGGGGCGGGCTACACCTTC. Its translation is CASSIGGAGYTF.

The chain recombines TRBV7-3 with TRBJ1-2, with D possibly being TRBD1 (6 bases). CDR3 length: 15 amino acids. V dropped 2 bases and J dropped 0 bases, with 10 bases sitting between them. CDR1 is SGHTA and CDR2 is FQGTGA in the germline V gene. CDR3 sequence reads: CASSLEGDANYGYTF. The CDR3, as DNA: TGTGCCAGCAGCTTAGAGGGGGATGCTAACTATGGCTACACCTTC. Full variable domain (remainder filled in from reference TRBV7-3 and TRBJ1-2): GAGVSQTPSNKVTEKGKYVELRCDPISGHTALYWYRQSLGQGPEFLIYFQGTGAADDSGLPNDRFFAVRPEGSVSTLKIQRTERGDSAVYLCASSLEGDANYGYTFGSGTRLTVV.

The chain couples TRBV5-1 to TRBJ1-3; TRBD1 agrees at 7 bases. The germline V gene has CDR1 SGHRS and CDR2 YFSETQ. CDR3 length: 16 amino acids. Trimming at V came to 4 bases and at J to 0 bases, leaving 7 bases not matched to a gene. The CDR3 nucleotides are TGCGCCAGCAGCCCCGACAGGGAGATCTCTGGAAACACCATATATTTT. It codes for CASSPDREISGNTIYF.

V usage is TRBV10-3 and J usage is TRBJ2-2; 10 nucleotides agree with TRBD2. The CDR3 covers 15 residues. CDR1 and CDR2 (germline): ENHRY, SYGVKD. Trimming cost V 3 bases and J 6 bases; bases outside gene matches: 4. The CDR3 region has the DNA TGTGCCATCAGTGACGCAGGGACTAGCGCCGGGGAGCTGTTTTTT. It yields the protein CAISDAGTSAGELFF.

The rearrangement uses TRBV11-2 and TRBJ1-2; 8 positions match TRBD1. This CDR3 has 14 amino acids. Germline V CDR1 and CDR2: SGHAT, FQNNGV. Trimming removed 0 bases from V and 7 bases from J; junction bases left unmatched: 4. The CDR3 bases are TGTGCCAGCAGCTTAGAGACAGGGGTGGGTGGCTACACCTTC. Translation gives CASSLETGVGGYTF.

The V call is TRBV6-5, the J call TRBJ1-2, with no clear D. CDR3 size: 11 residues. Germline lookup yields CDR1 MNHEY and CDR2 SVGAGI. V lost 7 bases and J 5 bases, leaving 8 bases between the germline ends. CDR3 nucleotide sequence: TGTGCCAGCACCGCGGGGTATGGCTACACCTTC. Protein product: CASTAGYGYTF.

This clone was seen only once. This chain connects TRBV29-1 to TRBJ2-1; 8 bases match TRBD1. The V gene's germline CDR1 is SQVTM and CDR2 ANQGSEA. Trimming removed 5 bases from V and 8 bases from J; junction bases left unmatched: 8. This CDR3 spans 13 amino acids. DNA of the CDR3: TGCAGCGTTTTGGACAGGGTTAAAGATGAGCAGTTCTTC. The encoded protein is CSVLDRVKDEQFF.

This sequence joins TRBV27 and TRBJ1-1; TRBD1 aligns across 9 bases. The CDR3 is made up of 16 amino acids. Losses at the gene ends were 6 bases for V and 0 bases for J; bases not matched to a gene: 8. Germline CDR1 MNHEY, CDR2 SMNVEV (reference sequence). As DNA, the CDR3 is TGTGCCAGCAGGGGACAGGGTAGGATCATGAACACTGAAGCTTTCTTT. This encodes CASRGQGRIMNTEAFF.

The chain combines TRBV6-5 with TRBJ1-4, with TRBD1 identical over 9 bases. The CDR3 runs to 14 residues. Germline trimming cut 8 bases from V and 3 bases from J; bases unmatched to any gene: 4. In germline, CDR1 is MNHEY, CDR2 SVGAGI. The CDR3 DNA is TGTGCCAGCGGACAGGGGAGGGCTAATGAAAAACTGTTTTTT. Its translation is CASGQGRANEKLFF.

V and J are TRBV7-2 and TRBJ2-7, with 8 bases that match TRBD2. V gave up 6 bases and J gave up 0 bases; unmatched junction bases: 7. Germline CDR1 reads SGHTA; CDR2 reads FQGNSA. The CDR3 totals 15 residues. The CDR3 nucleotides are TGTGCCAGCAGTCGGGCGGGACTAGGCTCCTACGAGCAGTACTTC. The encoded protein is CASSRAGLGSYEQYF.

This chain connects TRBV15 to TRBJ1-1; D may be TRBD1 (6 bases). The CDR3 spans 18 residues. CDR1 is LNHNV and CDR2 is YYDKDF in the germline V gene (reference sequence). The germline V and J ends were trimmed by 0 bases and 1 base, with 18 bases remaining between them. CDR3 amino acids: CATSRDPPKTTGNTEAFF. The CDR3 DNA sequence: TGTGCCACCAGCAGAGATCCACCAAAAACGACAGGGAACACTGAAGCTTTCTTT.

The V gene is TRBV11-2, the J gene TRBJ2-5; D is unresolved. Between the trimmed V and J ends, which lost 5 bases and 3 bases, there was a span of 10 bases. The CDR3 is made up of 13 amino acids. Looked up from germline, CDR1 is SGHAT and CDR2 is FQNNGV. Written as DNA, the CDR3 is TGTGCCAGCAGCCGTGGAGAAAAAGAGACCCAGTACTTC. This translates into CASSRGEKETQYF.